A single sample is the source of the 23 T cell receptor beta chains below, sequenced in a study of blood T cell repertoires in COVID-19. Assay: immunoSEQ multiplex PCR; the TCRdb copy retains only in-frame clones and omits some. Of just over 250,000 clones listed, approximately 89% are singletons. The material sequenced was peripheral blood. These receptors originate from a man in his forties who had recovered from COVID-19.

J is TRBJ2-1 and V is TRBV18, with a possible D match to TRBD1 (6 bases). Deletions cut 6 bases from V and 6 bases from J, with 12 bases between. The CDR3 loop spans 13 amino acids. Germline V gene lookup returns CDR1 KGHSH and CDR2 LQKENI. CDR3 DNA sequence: TGTGCCAGCTCTTCTACAGGGTTCAATGAGCAGTTCTTC. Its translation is CASSSTGFNEQFF.

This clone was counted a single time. For the CDR3, the DNA is TGTGCCAGCAGCCGGGACTCCACAGAGACCCAGTACTTC. This sequence encodes CASSRDSTETQYF. J is TRBJ2-5 and V is TRBV6-4, with D possibly TRBD2 on 6 matching bases. Germline loops: CDR1 MRHNA, CDR2 SNTAGT. V lost 6 bases and J lost 4, with 12 bases in between. CDR3 length: 13 residues.

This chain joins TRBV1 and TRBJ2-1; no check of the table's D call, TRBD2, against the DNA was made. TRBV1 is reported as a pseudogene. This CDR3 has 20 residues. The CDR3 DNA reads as TGCACCAGCAGCCAACATTCTTTTCGCAGACGGGGGGGCTGTGGAAATGAGCAGTTCTTC. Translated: CTSSQHSFRRRGGCGNEQFF.

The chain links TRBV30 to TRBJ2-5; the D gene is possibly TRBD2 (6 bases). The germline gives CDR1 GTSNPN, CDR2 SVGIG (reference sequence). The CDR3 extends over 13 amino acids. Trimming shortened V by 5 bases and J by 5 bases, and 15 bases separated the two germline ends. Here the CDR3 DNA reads TGTGCCTGGGGCGGAGGGCCAATGGAGACCCAGTACTTC. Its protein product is CAWGGGPMETQYF.

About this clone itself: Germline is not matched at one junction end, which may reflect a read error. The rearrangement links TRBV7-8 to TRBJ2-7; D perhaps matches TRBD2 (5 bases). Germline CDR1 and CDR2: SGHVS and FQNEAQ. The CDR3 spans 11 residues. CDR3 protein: CASKAGAEEYF. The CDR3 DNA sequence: TGTGCCAGCAAGGCGGGTGCCGAGGAGTACTTC.

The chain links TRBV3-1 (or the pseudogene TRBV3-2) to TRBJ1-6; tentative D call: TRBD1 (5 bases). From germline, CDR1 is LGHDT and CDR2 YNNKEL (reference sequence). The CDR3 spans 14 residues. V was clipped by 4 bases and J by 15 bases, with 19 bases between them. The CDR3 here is CASSREGSDSGLHF. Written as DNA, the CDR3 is TGTGCCAGCAGCCGAGAGGGGAGTGATTCGGGCCTCCACTTT.

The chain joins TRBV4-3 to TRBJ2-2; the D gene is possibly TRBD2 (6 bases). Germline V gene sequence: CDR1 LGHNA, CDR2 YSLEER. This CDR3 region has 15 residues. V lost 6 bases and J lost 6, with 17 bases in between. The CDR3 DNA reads TGCGCCAGCAGACCCCGGTCGGGGGTCCCCGGGGAGCTGTTTTTT. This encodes CASRPRSGVPGELFF.

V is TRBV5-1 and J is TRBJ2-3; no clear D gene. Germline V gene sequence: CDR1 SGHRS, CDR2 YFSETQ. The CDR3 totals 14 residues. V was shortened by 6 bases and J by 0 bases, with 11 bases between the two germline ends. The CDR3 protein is CASTPQKSTDTQYF. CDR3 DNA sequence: TGCGCCAGCACCCCACAAAAGAGCACAGATACGCAGTATTTT.

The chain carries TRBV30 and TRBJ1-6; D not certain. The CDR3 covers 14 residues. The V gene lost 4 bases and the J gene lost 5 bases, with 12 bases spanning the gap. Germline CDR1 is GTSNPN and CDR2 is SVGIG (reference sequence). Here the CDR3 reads CAWTLRGHNSPLHF. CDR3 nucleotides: TGTGCCTGGACTCTCCGAGGCCATAATTCACCCCTCCACTTT.

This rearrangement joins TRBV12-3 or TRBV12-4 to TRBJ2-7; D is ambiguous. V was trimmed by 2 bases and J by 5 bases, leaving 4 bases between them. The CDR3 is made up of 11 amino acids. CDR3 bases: TGTGCCAGCAGTTTATTCGACGAGCAGTACTTC. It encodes CASSLFDEQYF.

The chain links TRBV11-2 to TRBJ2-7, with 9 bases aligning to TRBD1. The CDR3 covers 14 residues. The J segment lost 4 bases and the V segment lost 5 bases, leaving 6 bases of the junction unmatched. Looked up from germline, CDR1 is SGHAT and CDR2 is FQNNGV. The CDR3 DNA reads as TGTGCCAGCAGCCACGGGACAGGGTCGTACGAGCAGTACTTC. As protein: CASSHGTGSYEQYF.

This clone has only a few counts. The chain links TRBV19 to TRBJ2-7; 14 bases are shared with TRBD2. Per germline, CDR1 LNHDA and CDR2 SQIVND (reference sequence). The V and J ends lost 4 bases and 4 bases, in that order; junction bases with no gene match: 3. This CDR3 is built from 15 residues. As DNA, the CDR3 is TGTGCCAGTAGTACGACTAGCGGGGGGGCGTACGAGCAGTACTTC. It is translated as CASSTTSGGAYEQYF.

As DNA, the CDR3 is TGTGCCAGCAGTTACCCCACTTCCGTCCTTCAGCCCCAGCATTTT. It yields the protein CASSYPTSVLQPQHF. The chain uses TRBV6-5 and TRBJ1-5; the D is unclear. The length of the CDR3 is 15 residues. The germline V gene encodes CDR1 MNHEY and CDR2 SVGAGI. Between the trimmed V and J ends, which lost 2 bases and 6 bases, there was a span of 14 bases.

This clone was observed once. Here the CDR3 DNA reads TGTGCCAGCAGGAGGGGTCGGGGGATGGGCACTGAAGCTTTCTTT. Translated, it gives CASRRGRGMGTEAFF. This rearrangement joins TRBV6-5 to TRBJ1-1, with D possibly TRBD1 on 5 matching bases. This CDR3 region has 15 residues. Trimming left V 6 bases short and J 4 bases short, with 18 bases between. In germline, CDR1 is MNHEY, CDR2 SVGAGI.

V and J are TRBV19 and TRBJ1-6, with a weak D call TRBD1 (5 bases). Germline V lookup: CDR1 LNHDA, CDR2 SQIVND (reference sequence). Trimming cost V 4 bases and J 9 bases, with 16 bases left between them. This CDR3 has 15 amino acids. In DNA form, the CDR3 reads TGTGCCAGTAGTAGTTCCCCGGCCGGGGGTTCACCCCTCCACTTT. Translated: CASSSSPAGGSPLHF.

The DNA for the CDR3 is TGTGCCAGCAGCTTAGCCGGGACAGGGAGCTACGAGCAGTACTTC. Its translation: CASSLAGTGSYEQYF. This rearrangement joins TRBV7-8 to TRBJ2-7, with 9 positions matching TRBD1. The CDR3 totals 15 residues. CDR1 SGHVS and CDR2 FQNEAQ come from the germline V gene. Trimming cost V 0 bases and J 3 bases; bases outside gene matches: 3.

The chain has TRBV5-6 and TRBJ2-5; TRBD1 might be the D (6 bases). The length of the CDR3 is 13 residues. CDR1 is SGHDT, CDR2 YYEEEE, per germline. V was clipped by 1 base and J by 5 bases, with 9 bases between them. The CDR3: CASSLWGRETQYF. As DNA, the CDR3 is TGTGCCAGCAGCTTGTGGGGGCGGGAGACCCAGTACTTC.

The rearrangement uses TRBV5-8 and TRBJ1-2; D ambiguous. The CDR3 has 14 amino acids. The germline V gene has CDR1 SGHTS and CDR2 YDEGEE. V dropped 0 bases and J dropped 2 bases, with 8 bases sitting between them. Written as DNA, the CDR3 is TGTGCCAGCAGCTTGGTTGAGGTCAACTATGGCTACACCTTC. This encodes CASSLVEVNYGYTF.

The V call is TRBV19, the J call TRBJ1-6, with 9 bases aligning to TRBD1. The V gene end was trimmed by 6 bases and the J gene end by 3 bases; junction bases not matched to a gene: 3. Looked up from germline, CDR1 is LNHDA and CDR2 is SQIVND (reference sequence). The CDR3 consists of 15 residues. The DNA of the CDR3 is TGTGCCAGTAGGGGACAGGGCGACTATAATTCACCCCTCCACTTT. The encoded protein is CASRGQGDYNSPLHF.

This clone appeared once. CDR3 in DNA: TGCGCCAGCAGCCAAGACCGGACAGCCCAAGAGACCCAGTACTTC. This codes for CASSQDRTAQETQYF. The chain links TRBV4-1 to TRBJ2-5; possible D gene TRBD1, 6 bases. CDR1 MGHRA and CDR2 YSYEKL come from the germline V gene. V gave up 0 bases and J gave up 1 base, with 9 bases separating them. The CDR3 covers 15 residues.

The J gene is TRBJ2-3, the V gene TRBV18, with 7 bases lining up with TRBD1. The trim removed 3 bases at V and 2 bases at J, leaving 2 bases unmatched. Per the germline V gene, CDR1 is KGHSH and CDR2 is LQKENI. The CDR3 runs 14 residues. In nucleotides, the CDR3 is TGTGCCAGCTCACCGACAGGGCCCACAGATACGCAGTATTTT. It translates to CASSPTGPTDTQYF.

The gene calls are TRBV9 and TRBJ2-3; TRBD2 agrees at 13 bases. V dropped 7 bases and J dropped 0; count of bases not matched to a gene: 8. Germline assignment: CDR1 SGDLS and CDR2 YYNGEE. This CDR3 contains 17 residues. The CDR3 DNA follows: TGTGCCAGCTCCACTAGCGGGGGGGCCTTCAGCACAGATACGCAGTATTTT. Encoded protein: CASSTSGGAFSTDTQYF. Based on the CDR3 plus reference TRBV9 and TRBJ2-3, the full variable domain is DSGVTQTPKHLITATGQRVTLRCSPRSGDLSVYWYQQSLDQGLQFLIQYYNGEERAKGNILERFSAQQFPDLHSELNLSSLELGDSALYFCASSTSGGAFSTDTQYFGPGTRLTVL.

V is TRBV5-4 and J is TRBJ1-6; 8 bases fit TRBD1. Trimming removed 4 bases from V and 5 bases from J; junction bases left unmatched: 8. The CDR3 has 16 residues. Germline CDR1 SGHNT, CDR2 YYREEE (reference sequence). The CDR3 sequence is CASSAYQGADNSPLHF. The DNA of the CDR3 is TGTGCCAGCAGCGCGTACCAGGGGGCAGATAATTCACCCCTCCACTTT. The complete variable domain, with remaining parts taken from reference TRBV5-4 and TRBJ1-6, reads ETGVTQSPTHLIKTRGQQVTLRCSSQSGHNTVSWYQQALGQGPQFIFQYYREEENGRGNFPPRFSGLQFPNYSSELNVNALELDDSALYLCASSAYQGADNSPLHFGNGTRLTVT.